Shown below are 5 T cell receptor beta chains from a single sample sequenced in a study of regulatory T cells in long-lasting Graves disease. The time point: newly diagnosed GD, antithyroid drugs for less than 3 months. PBMCs provided the RNA from which the TCR library was made. Building the TCR beta libraries relied on iRepertoire HTBI primers, and CDR3 regions underwent Arm-PCR. TCRdb itself ran the multiplex PCR reads through MiXCR, one entry per CDR3 protein. The sample shows some 330,000 distinct CDR3 sequences, 12% of them seen only once. The same data also went into a second study, on T cells in Graves' hyperthyroidism and ophthalmopathy.

This sample comprised peripheral blood mononuclear cells (PBMCs), obtained at new diagnosis, from a patient treated with antithyroid drugs. The receptors shown here come from a woman between 18 and 29 years old with Graves disease.

Many counts were recorded for this clonotype. The rearrangement joins TRBV4-2 to TRBJ2-3, with D possibly being TRBD1 (6 bases). The germline CDR1 and CDR2 sequences are LGHNA and YNFKEQ. V lost 3 bases and J lost 5, with 18 bases in between. The CDR3 loop spans 16 amino acids. CDR3 in DNA: TGTGCCAGCAGCCAGGAGCTTTTTATCAGGGGAGATACGCAGTATTTT. It translates to CASSQELFIRGDTQYF.

At least ten counts were recorded for this clonotype. The chain carries TRBV28 and TRBJ2-5, with D tentatively TRBD2 (6 bases). The germline V gene has CDR1 MDHEN and CDR2 SYDVKM. The CDR3 covers 14 residues. Trimming took 2 bases from V and 2 from J, leaving 9 bases between them. CDR3 bases: TGTGCCAGCAGTTTAGGGGGGAAACAAGAGACCCAGTACTTC. This sequence encodes CASSLGGKQETQYF. Supplemented by reference TRBV28 and TRBJ2-5, the full variable domain reads DVKVTQSSRYLVKRTGEKVFLECVQDMDHENMFWYRQDPGLGLRLIYFSYDVKMKEKGDIPEGYSVSREKKERFSLILESASTNQTSMYLCASSLGGKQETQYFGPGTRLLVL.

This clonotype was found many times. Here the CDR3 DNA reads TGTGCCATCAGTGACGGGTTGTCGGGTCGTACCTACAATGAGCAGTTCTTC. This gives the protein CAISDGLSGRTYNEQFF. The chain uses TRBV10-3 and TRBJ2-1; no clear D gene. The V end was cut by 3 bases, the J end by 2 bases, with 17 bases between. The CDR3 has 17 amino acids. Germline CDR1 is ENHRY and CDR2 is SYGVKD.

This clonotype was counted ten times or more. This sequence joins TRBV20-1 and TRBJ2-7, with a possible D match to TRBD2 (5 bases). Trimming left V 5 bases short and J 4 bases short, with 18 bases between. CDR1 is DFQATT, CDR2 SNEGSKA, per germline (reference sequence). CDR3 size: 14 residues. CDR3 loop: CSARLTTRDYEQYF. The CDR3 DNA follows: TGCAGTGCTCGACTAACTACGAGAGATTACGAGCAGTACTTC.

This chain connects TRBV4-2 to TRBJ2-7; maybe TRBD2 (6 bases). Looked up from germline, CDR1 is LGHNA and CDR2 is YNFKEQ. This CDR3 is built from 17 residues. V was clipped by 4 bases and J by 1 base, with 20 bases between them. The CDR3 nucleotides read TGTGCCAGCAGCCGCCTTCTGCCGGGAGACTCATCCTACGAGCAGTACTTC. Its protein is CASSRLLPGDSSYEQYF.